The rows below give T cell receptor beta chains drawn from one sample of a study of blood T cell repertoires in COVID-19. Here immunoSEQ multiplex PCR was the method, and the copy in TCRdb shows in-frame clones only, minus some. Here the sample spans 45,000 to 65,000 clones, roughly 84% being singletons. Specimen: peripheral blood. The receptors originated from a man aged 25 to 45 with COVID-19, enrolled during active disease. CDR3s include the opening cysteine and the closing phenylalanine or tryptophan. D genes are given only for firm matches. Clone size is shown for a subset of rows, as once, few, many or a class of expanded clone.

D gene	clone size	J gene	V gene	CDR3 DNA	CDR3 protein
.	.	TRBJ1-2	TRBV28	TGTGCCAGCAGGACTTCCAGGGTGTTGGGTGGCTACACCTTC	CASRTSRVLGGYTF
.	.	TRBJ1-2	TRBV9	TGTGCCAGCAGCGTCGCGGGAGTCAACTATGGCTACACCTTC	CASSVAGVNYGYTF
.	once	TRBJ1-1	TRBV19	TGTGCCAGTAGTATAACCCCCCGTGGAGGAGAAGCTTTCTTT	CASSITPRGGEAFF
TRBD1	.	TRBJ2-5	TRBV18	TGTGCCAGCTCACCGATGATGACAGGGGTTGGCGAGACCCAGTACTTC	CASSPMMTGVGETQYF
TRBD2	.	TRBJ2-3	TRBV11-2	TGTGCCAGCAGCGTACTACTAGCGGGAGGGGTGGATACGCAGTATTTT	CASSVLLAGGVDTQYF
.	.	TRBJ2-4	TRBV28	TGTGCCAGCTATCAGGACAAAAACATTCAGTACTTC	CASYQDKNIQYF
.	.	TRBJ1-3	TRBV28	TGTGCCAGCAGGGTCCCCTGGAGATCTGGAAACACCATATATTTT	CASRVPWRSGNTIYF
.	.	TRBJ2-7	TRBV4-2	TGTGCCAGCAGCCAAGAAGCCATCCTGTCCTACGAGCAGTACTTC	CASSQEAILSYEQYF
TRBD1	few	TRBJ2-7	TRBV27	TGTGCCAGCAGTAGGGACAGGGCTGACTACGAGCAGTACTTC	CASSRDRADYEQYF
.	once	TRBJ2-1	TRBV4-2	TGTGCCAGCAGCGATGGACTCGGGAATGAGCAGTTCTTC	CASSDGLGNEQFF
.	.	TRBJ2-6	TRBV11-2	TGTGCCAGCAGCTTCGTACGGGATCCCCGACGGGGGGCCAACGTCCTGACTTTC	CASSFVRDPRRGANVLTF
TRBD2	.	TRBJ2-2	TRBV6-4	TGTGCCAGCAGTGACAGTGCGGGAGCCCTCACCGGGGAGCTGTTTTTT	CASSDSAGALTGELFF
.	.	TRBJ2-1	TRBV5-1	TGCGCCAGCAGCTACTCCTTAGGAGGCTCCTACAATGAGCAGTTCTTC	CASSYSLGGSYNEQFF
.	.	TRBJ2-3	TRBV4-2	TGTGCCAGCAGGGAGGCGGGAACCACAGATACGCAGTATTTT	CASREAGTTDTQYF
.	.	TRBJ2-1	TRBV21-1	TGTGCCAGCCTTTATTCCGGGACTAGACGATTCGAGCAGTTCTTC	CASLYSGTRRFEQFF
.	.	TRBJ2-5	TRBV29-1	TGCAGCGTTTCTTCCGGGGGACAAGAGACCCAGTACTTC	CSVSSGGQETQYF
.	.	TRBJ1-4	TRBV5-1	TGCGCCAGCAGCTTTTCCACAAATGAAAAACTGTTTTTT	CASSFSTNEKLFF
.	.	TRBJ2-3	TRBV6-5	TGTGCCAGCAGACCCCGGGACAACGCACGAGATACGCAGTATTTT	CASRPRDNARDTQYF
.	.	TRBJ1-4	TRBV6-5	TGTGCCAGCGGCCGACGACACAATGAAAAACTGTTTTTT	CASGRRHNEKLFF
.	.	TRBJ1-1	TRBV10-3	TGTGCCATCAGTGACAGGTCGGACACTGAAGCTTTCTTT	CAISDRSDTEAFF
TRBD1	.	TRBJ2-3	TRBV7-3	TGTGCCAGCAGCTTACGGGACAGGGGGACAGATACGCAGTATTTT	CASSLRDRGTDTQYF
.	.	TRBJ2-5	TRBV20-1	TGCAGTGCCCTCAATCAGGAGACCCAGTACTTC	CSALNQETQYF
TRBD1	.	TRBJ2-7	TRBV5-6	TGTGCCAGCAGCTTGGTGGGACAGGAGCAGTACTTC	CASSLVGQEQYF
.	.	TRBJ1-1	TRBV4-1	TGCGCCAGCAGCCTACAGGGATCGGCTGAAGCTTTCTTT	CASSLQGSAEAFF
TRBD2	.	TRBJ2-1	TRBV2	TGTGCCAGCAGTGGCCGGGGGACTAAAAAGAGCTCCTACAATGAGCAGTTCTTC	CASSGRGTKKSSYNEQFF
TRBD2	.	TRBJ2-2	TRBV27	TGTGCCAGCAGTTTGGGAGGGCCCCGCACCGGGGAGCTGTTTTTT	CASSLGGPRTGELFF
TRBD2	.	TRBJ2-3	TRBV10-1	TGCGCCAGCAGTGAGTCACTAGCGGGGAGCACAGATACGCAGTATTTT	CASSESLAGSTDTQYF
.	.	TRBJ2-7	TRBV21-1	TGTGCCAGCAGCAAGGGCAGCTCCTACGAGCAGTACTTC	CASSKGSSYEQYF
.	.	TRBJ2-2	TRBV10-3	TGTGCCATCAGTGAGTCAGGAGCTAACACCGGGGAGCTGTTTTTT	CAISESGANTGELFF
.	.	TRBJ1-6	TRBV28	TGTGCCAGCAGTTTCAGGGGCCGCTCCTATAATTCACCCCTCCACTTT	CASSFRGRSYNSPLHF
TRBD1	.	TRBJ1-5	TRBV30	TGTGCCTGGAGTCTCGGGACAGGGGCCCATCAGCCCCAGCATTTT	CAWSLGTGAHQPQHF
.	.	TRBJ1-1	TRBV24-1	TGTGCCACCGGAAGTACAGGGAACACTGAAGCTTTCTTT	CATGSTGNTEAFF
TRBD1	few	TRBJ1-5	TRBV7-8	TGTGCCAGCAGCGGACAGGGGGCAGTTCAGCCCCAGCATTTT	CASSGQGAVQPQHF
TRBD2	once	TRBJ2-3	TRBV6-4	TGTGCCAGCAGTGACTCGACGGGGGGGGGCACAGATACGCAGTATTTT	CASSDSTGGGTDTQYF
.	.	TRBJ2-6	TRBV18	TGTGCCAGCTCACTAGGGGGCTCTGGGGCCAACGTCCTGACTTTC	CASSLGGSGANVLTF
.	.	TRBJ1-5	TRBV6-5	TGTGCCAGCAGGGGGCGACAGAGCAATCAGCCCCAGCATTTT	CASRGRQSNQPQHF